The clone carrying this TCR beta chain was found a few times. Its matching antigen is unknown. The record originates from a study of long-term antiretroviral therapy in people with HIV. Study details: Earliest sampling preceded the 2015 immediate-ART recommendation by about a decade.

There was at least one pre-ART PBMC sample for each donor, plus at least two post-ART PBMC samples. An immunoSEQ assay, version v3.0, was performed at survey level. Only in-frame clones appear in the TCRdb table, and some are missing; sequencing was by immunoSEQ multiplex PCR. Seen here are 30,000 to 45,000 clones, 80% observed once, and the top ten hold around 5.8%. The V gene's germline CDR1 is ENHRY and CDR2 SYGVKD. V was cut by 2 bases and J by 2 bases, with 7 bases left in between. There are 13 residues in the CDR3. General study points: Those clones which expanded before ART made up the dominant part of the repertoire at all time points.

J is TRBJ2-7 and V is TRBV10-3; D tentatively reads TRBD1 or TRBD2 (5 bases each). The starting material was unsorted PBMCs, obtained 3.4 years after starting antiretroviral therapy. This receptor was identified in a man aged 25 to 40 with HIV. The CDR3 nucleotides read TGTGCCATCAGTGAGCGGGGACCCTACGAGCAGTACTTC. Amino acids: CAISERGPYEQYF.